Listed here are 19 T cell receptor beta chains from one sample, sequenced in a study of HIV-infected patients and healthy controls. Each CDR3 protein is one row after TCRdb ran MiXCR on the 5' RACE reads. The repertoire consists of around 67,000 distinct CDR3 sequences, with about 15% occurring once and the leading ten covering less than 6%. The sample taken for sequencing was CD4+ T cells from blood. The receptors here all came from a human donor in good health.

The chain couples TRBV6-2 or TRBV6-3 to TRBJ2-5; 8 bases agree with TRBD1. The CDR3 length is 15 residues. V lost 6 bases, J lost 4 bases, and 10 bases stayed unmatched. Germline loops: CDR1 MNHEY, CDR2 SVGEGT. The CDR3 region has the DNA TGTGCCAGCAGCGACAGGGGCCCCCTCCGAGAGACCCAGTACTTC. Protein product: CASSDRGPLRETQYF.

Note on this clonotype: One end of the junction is discordant with germline, which a read error may explain. V is TRBV5-4 and J is TRBJ1-1; D unresolved. The CDR3 covers 12 residues. Germline CDR1 and CDR2: SGHNT and YYREEE (reference sequence). The CDR3 region has the DNA TGTGCCACCCTCGGACCAAAAACAGTGGCTCTCTTT. Translating gives CATLGPKTVALF. The full variable domain, in which reference TRBV5-4 and TRBJ1-1 provide the parts outside the CDR3, is ETGVTQSPTHLIKTRGQQVTLRCSSQSGHNTVSWYQQALGQGPQFIFQYYREEENGRGNFPPRFSGLQFPNYSSELNVNALELDDSALYLCATLGPKTVALFGQGTRLTVV.

There are many counts of this clonotype. The V call is TRBV12-3 or TRBV12-4, the J call TRBJ2-5; a possible D gene is TRBD2 (6 bases). V lost 3 bases and J lost 1, with 12 bases in between. The CDR3 is 15 amino acids. The CDR3 region is CASSLRGGGQETQYF. DNA of the CDR3: TGTGCCAGCAGTTTGCGGGGAGGAGGCCAAGAGACCCAGTACTTC.

In its sample, this clonotype was seen many times. The V and J genes are TRBV3-1 and TRBJ2-3, with 9 nucleotides matching TRBD1. Germline values: CDR1 LGHDT, CDR2 YNNKEL (reference sequence). The CDR3 runs 15 residues. V lost 4 bases and J lost 1; bases outside the gene matches: 3. The CDR3 coding sequence is TGTGCCAGCAGCCTTCGGACAGGGGGCACAGATACGCAGTATTTT. This encodes CASSLRTGGTDTQYF.

By its share, this clonotype is medium-sized. V gene TRBV7-9 combines with J gene TRBJ1-5; D is possibly TRBD1 (5 bases). The CDR3 length is 15 residues. Trimming removed 5 bases at V and 0 bases at J, with 11 bases between. Germline CDR1 is SEHNR and CDR2 is FQNEAQ (reference sequence). CDR3 in amino acids: CASSLGGYSNQPQHF. The CDR3 coding sequence is TGTGCCAGCAGCCTGGGGGGTTATAGCAATCAGCCCCAGCATTTT.

This chain links TRBV7-9 with TRBJ2-5; D is unresolved. Per the germline V gene, CDR1 is SEHNR and CDR2 is FQNEAQ (reference sequence). V was cut by 8 bases and J by 1 base, with 11 bases left in between. The CDR3 covers 13 residues. The DNA for the CDR3 is TGTGCCAGCCGGATGCAAGTCCAAGAGACCCAGTACTTC. It yields the protein CASRMQVQETQYF.

There are many counts of this clonotype. V is TRBV12-3 or TRBV12-4 and J is TRBJ1-6; D is unclear. This CDR3 comprises 13 residues. V was pared by 3 bases and J by 5 bases, with 5 bases between. The CDR3 nucleotides read TGTGCCAGCAGTTTTGCAGATAATTCACCCCTCCACTTT. Protein product: CASSFADNSPLHF.

A few counts support this clonotype. The chain combines TRBV18 with TRBJ1-5; a possible D gene is TRBD1 (5 bases). The CDR3 consists of 17 residues. V lost 6 bases and J lost 6, with 24 bases in between. Looked up from germline, CDR1 is KGHSH and CDR2 is LQKENI. CDR3 residues: CASSSTGTGVIGQPQHF. In nucleotides, the CDR3 is TGTGCCAGCTCGTCTACCGGGACCGGAGTAATCGGTCAGCCCCAGCATTTT.

This clonotype was counted a few times. V usage is TRBV25-1 and J usage is TRBJ2-7, with 10 bases identical to TRBD1. The CDR3 spans 15 residues. Germline V gene sequence: CDR1 MGHDK, CDR2 SYGVNS. Trimming removed 7 bases from V and 2 bases from J; junction bases left unmatched: 8. The CDR3: CASKRSGTGAYEQYF. CDR3 DNA: TGTGCCAGCAAGAGATCCGGGACAGGGGCCTACGAGCAGTACTTC.

The V call is TRBV7-9, the J call TRBJ2-5; 11 positions match TRBD1. Germline values: CDR1 SEHNR, CDR2 FQNEAQ (reference sequence). Trimming removed 0 bases from V and 4 bases from J; junction bases left unmatched: 1. This CDR3 contains 15 residues. DNA of the CDR3: TGTGCCAGCAGCTTAGCCGGGACAGGGGGAGAGACCCAGTACTTC. Amino acid sequence: CASSLAGTGGETQYF. The whole variable domain, remainder taken from reference TRBV7-9 and TRBJ2-5, is DTGVSQNPRHKITKRGQNVTFRCDPISEHNRLYWYRQTLGQGPEFLTYFQNEAQLEKSRLLSDRFSAERPKGSFSTLEIQRTEQGDSAMYLCASSLAGTGGETQYFGPGTRLLVL.

The rearrangement joins TRBV6-2 or TRBV6-3 to TRBJ2-7; no clear D gene. Germline values: CDR1 MNHEY, CDR2 SVGEGT. CDR3 length: 12 amino acids. V lost 2 bases, J lost 9 bases, and 11 bases lay in between. This chain's CDR3 is CASSYRLSGQYF. The DNA for the CDR3 is TGTGCCAGCAGTTACCGTCTATCGGGGCAGTACTTC.

This clonotype was detected a few times. The J gene is TRBJ2-1, the V gene TRBV5-5, with D perhaps matching TRBD2 (5 bases). V was clipped by 4 bases and J by 0 bases, with 17 bases between them. Germline CDR1 and CDR2: SGHKS and YYEKEE (reference sequence). The CDR3 is 17 residues long. CDR3 bases: TGTGCCAGCAGCGTAAGAGGCCTTGGGAGCTCCTACAATGAGCAGTTCTTC. Translated, it gives CASSVRGLGSSYNEQFF.

This clonotype came up a few times. The genes are TRBV10-3 and TRBJ1-1; D gene unclear. The CDR3 runs to 14 residues. CDR1 ENHRY and CDR2 SYGVKD come from the germline V gene. V lost 6 bases and J 0 bases, leaving 11 bases between the germline ends. The DNA of the CDR3 is TGTGCCATCAGACAGAGTACTATGAACACTGAAGCTTTCTTT. This gives the protein CAIRQSTMNTEAFF.

In its sample, this clonotype was seen a few times. The chain joins TRBV29-1 to TRBJ1-2; TRBD1 aligns across 7 bases. This CDR3 comprises 12 residues. With V trimmed by 6 bases and J by 6 bases, 7 bases remained unmatched. CDR1 is SQVTM and CDR2 is ANQGSEA in the germline V gene. The DNA for the CDR3 is TGCAGCGTCGAGACAGGGTTCGATGGCTACACCTTC. Translated, it gives CSVETGFDGYTF. The full variable domain, rest sourced from reference TRBV29-1 and TRBJ1-2, is SAVISQKPSRDICQRGTSLTIQCQVDSQVTMMFWYRQQPGQSLTLIATANQGSEATYESGFVIDKFPISRPNLTFSTLTVSNMSPEDSSIYLCSVETGFDGYTFGSGTRLTVV.

The rearrangement uses TRBV11-3 and TRBJ2-2; 12 nucleotides match TRBD2. CDR1 and CDR2 (germline): SGHNT, YENEEA. The CDR3 is made up of 18 amino acids. V lost 1 base and J lost 0; bases outside the gene matches: 3. The CDR3 region is CASSLVLAGGSNTGELFF. The CDR3 region has the DNA TGTGCCAGCAGCTTAGTACTAGCGGGGGGATCGAACACCGGGGAGCTGTTTTTT. Based on the CDR3 plus reference TRBV11-3 and TRBJ2-2, the full variable domain is EAGVVQSPRYKIIEKKQPVAFWCNPISGHNTLYWYLQNLGQGPELLIRYENEEAVDDSQLPKDRFSAERLKGVDSTLKIQPAELGDSAVYLCASSLVLAGGSNTGELFFGEGSRLTVL.

The table lists this clonotype with many counts. The chain carries TRBV12-3 or TRBV12-4 and TRBJ2-7, with no clear D. Between the trimmed V and J ends, which lost 6 bases and 3 bases, there was a span of 6 bases. The CDR3 sequence is 11 residues long. Written as DNA, the CDR3 is TGTGCCAGCAGCCCTGGCTACGAGCAGTACTTC. Protein product: CASSPGYEQYF.

This clonotype occurred many times. The CDR3 region has the DNA TGCAGTGCTAGGGGCCCGGGACGGAAAACTACAACAGATACGCAGTATTTT. Translation: CSARGPGRKTTTDTQYF. The J gene is TRBJ2-3, the V gene TRBV20-1; D is possibly TRBD1 or TRBD2 (5 bases each). CDR1 is DFQATT, CDR2 SNEGSKA, per germline (reference sequence). CDR3 length: 17 residues. The V gene lost 3 bases and the J gene lost 3 bases, with 22 bases spanning the gap.

V is TRBV30 and J is TRBJ1-1, with D unclear. Trimming left V 4 bases short and J 4 bases short, with 10 bases between. CDR3 length: 12 residues. Germline V gene lookup returns CDR1 GTSNPN and CDR2 SVGIG (reference sequence). CDR3 loop: CAWTVLGTEAFF. CDR3 DNA: TGTGCCTGGACGGTATTGGGCACTGAAGCTTTCTTT.

The chain carries TRBV15 and TRBJ2-3; no clear D gene. This CDR3 region has 14 residues. V lost 3 bases and J lost 2, with 9 bases in between. CDR1 and CDR2 from the germline V gene are LNHNV and YYDKDF (reference sequence). The CDR3 loop is CATSSMGYTDTQYF. For the CDR3, the DNA is TGTGCCACCAGCAGTATGGGGTACACAGATACGCAGTATTTT.